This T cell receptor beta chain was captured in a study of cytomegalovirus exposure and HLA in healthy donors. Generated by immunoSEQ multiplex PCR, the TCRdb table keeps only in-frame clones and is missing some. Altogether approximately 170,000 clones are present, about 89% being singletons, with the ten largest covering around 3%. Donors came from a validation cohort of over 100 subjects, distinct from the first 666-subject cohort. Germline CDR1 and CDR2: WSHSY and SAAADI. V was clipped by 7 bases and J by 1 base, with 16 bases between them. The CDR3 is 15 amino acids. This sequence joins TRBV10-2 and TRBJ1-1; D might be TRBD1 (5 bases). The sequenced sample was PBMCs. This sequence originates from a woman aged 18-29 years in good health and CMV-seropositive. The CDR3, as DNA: TGCGCCAGCAATTCGGGGGAGGGGCGGAACACTGAAGCTTTCTTT. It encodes CASNSGEGRNTEAFF.